A single sample is the source of the 11 T cell receptor beta chains below, sequenced in a study of T-cell memory formation after mild COVID-19 (dated by TCRdb to about 2021). Library preparation used 5' RACE. The instrument given in TCRdb is Illumina NovaSeq 6000. Clones were called with MiXCR by TCRdb after fastp trimmed the public reads at Q25, and only in-frame beta chains were retained. Each entry merges the rows of one CDR3 protein and shows their most common DNA and genes. Present in this sample are some 440,000 distinct CDR3 sequences, about 23% of which were seen just once. Around an eighth of the sample belongs to the ten largest clones. The sample consisted of PBMCs or a T cell subset sorted from them (not recorded which). The receptors derive from an adult woman who had mild COVID-19 (a few samples of this study predate the infection). The sample titles of this study are shuffled in the database, so cell type and time point are left out; the donor was told from shared clones.

The V call is TRBV19, the J call TRBJ1-6, with D possibly TRBD1 on 5 matching bases. The germline gives CDR1 LNHDA, CDR2 SQIVND (reference sequence). The CDR3 is made up of 13 amino acids. Trimming stripped 5 bases from V and 7 bases from J, with 9 bases between. The chain's CDR3 is CASSPWDNSPLHF. The CDR3 DNA sequence: TGTGCCAGTAGTCCTTGGGACAATTCACCCCTCCACTTT.

This clonotype was seen more than once but under ten times. The rearrangement uses TRBV27 and TRBJ2-1; tentatively, D is TRBD1 (5 bases). The CDR3 runs to 12 residues. V gave up 2 bases and J gave up 12 bases, with 11 bases separating them. Germline CDR1 reads MNHEY; CDR2 reads SMNVEV (reference sequence). The CDR3 is CASSLQQGGQFF. CDR3 nucleotide sequence: TGTGCCAGCAGTTTACAGCAGGGTGGGCAGTTCTTC.

V usage is TRBV7-3 and J usage is TRBJ1-1; D may be TRBD1 (5 bases). CDR3 length equals 15 residues. Trimming left V 1 base short and J 0 bases short, with 9 bases between. Looked up from germline, CDR1 is SGHTA and CDR2 is FQGTGA. CDR3 nucleotide sequence: TGTGCCAGCAGCTTAAGTCACAGGATGAACACTGAAGCTTTCTTT. This gives the protein CASSLSHRMNTEAFF. The full variable domain, its missing parts supplied by reference TRBV7-3 and TRBJ1-1, is GAGVSQTPSNKVTEKGKYVELRCDPISGHTALYWYRQSLGQGPEFLIYFQGTGAADDSGLPNDRFFAVRPEGSVSTLKIQRTERGDSAVYLCASSLSHRMNTEAFFGQGTRLTVV.

The sample holds a few counts of this clonotype. The chain employs TRBV5-6 and TRBJ2-3; 10 bases match TRBD2. The V gene end was trimmed by 2 bases and the J gene end by 0 bases; junction bases not matched to a gene: 6. Germline CDR1 SGHDT, CDR2 YYEEEE. The CDR3 has 17 amino acids. The CDR3 sequence: CASSLLLAGTSTDTQYF. The CDR3 DNA reads as TGTGCCAGCAGCTTATTACTAGCGGGGACTAGCACAGATACGCAGTATTTT.

The sample holds many counts of this clonotype. The V call is TRBV20-1, the J call TRBJ2-2; 8 nucleotides line up with TRBD2. This CDR3 is built from 14 residues. CDR1 and CDR2 (germline): DFQATT, SNEGSKA (reference sequence). With V trimmed by 3 bases and J by 2 bases, 2 bases remained unmatched. CDR3 bases: TGCAGTGCTAGGCTAGCGGGCAACACCGGGGAGCTGTTTTTT. Translating it yields CSARLAGNTGELFF.

V is TRBV5-1 and J is TRBJ2-1, with D perhaps given as TRBD1 or TRBD2 (5 bases each). Germline values: CDR1 SGHRS, CDR2 YFSETQ. Trimming pared 4 bases from V and 7 bases from J, leaving 15 bases between. The CDR3 totals 14 residues. CDR3 amino acids: CASSTNIGGNEQFF. DNA of the CDR3: TGCGCCAGCAGCACAAACATTGGGGGTAATGAGCAGTTCTTC.

This clonotype was seen more than once but under ten times. The V gene is TRBV10-3, the J gene TRBJ2-3; TRBD2 matches at 11 bases. Germline trimming cut 2 bases from V and 3 bases from J; bases unmatched to any gene: 4. From germline, CDR1 is ENHRY and CDR2 SYGVKD. The CDR3 length is 16 residues. The CDR3 DNA sequence: TGTGCCATCAGTGAGCTTAGCGGGGGGGCAACAGATACGCAGTATTTT. It encodes CAISELSGGATDTQYF.

This chain joins TRBV24-1 and TRBJ1-5; D may be TRBD1 (5 bases). The length of the CDR3 is 13 residues. Germline V lookup: CDR1 KGHDR, CDR2 SFDVKD. Trimming took off 9 bases at V and 1 base at J, with 9 bases between the two ends. The CDR3 spells CATGGGSNQPQHF. CDR3 nucleotides: TGTGCCACCGGGGGAGGGAGCAATCAGCCCCAGCATTTT.

This clonotype appeared a few times. The V call is TRBV3-1, the J call TRBJ2-5; D uncertain. The germline gives CDR1 LGHDT, CDR2 YNNKEL (reference sequence). Trimming removed 0 bases from V and 5 bases from J, with 7 bases in between. This CDR3 is built from 13 residues. The CDR3: CASSQDTFETQYF. CDR3 nucleotide sequence: TGTGCCAGCAGCCAAGACACCTTTGAGACCCAGTACTTC.

The V and J genes are TRBV5-1 and TRBJ2-2, with D uncertain. This CDR3 spans 15 amino acids. The germline gives CDR1 SGHRS, CDR2 YFSETQ. V was pared by 2 bases and J by 5 bases, with 13 bases between. CDR3 region: CASSFLSERTGELFF. CDR3 bases: TGCGCCAGCAGCTTTTTATCGGAGAGAACCGGGGAGCTGTTTTTT.

In its sample, this clonotype was seen a few times. CDR3 amino acids: CASSQPGLAVSSYNEQFF. In DNA form, the CDR3 reads TGTGCCAGCAGCCAACCGGGACTAGCGGTTAGCTCCTACAATGAGCAGTTCTTC. J is TRBJ2-1 and V is TRBV11-3; 11 bases are shared with TRBD2. Trimming at V came to 5 bases and at J to 0 bases, leaving 9 bases not matched to a gene. CDR1 is SGHNT and CDR2 is YENEEA in the germline V gene. The CDR3 consists of 18 residues.